The 16 T cell receptor beta chains below all came from one sample that was sequenced in a study of T cell clonotyping in hematopoietic cell transplantation. Libraries were prepared by immunoSEQ multiplex PCR; TCRdb keeps only in-frame clonotypes and omits some of them. The sample carries 6,200 or so clones, around a third recorded once. The sequenced sample was peripheral blood mononuclear cells, obtained 30 days after allogeneic stem cell transplant. Every receptor here comes from a female patient in her 60s who had an allogeneic stem cell transplant, so the T cells may come from the graft donor. Some clones in this sample may be carry-over from other donors' samples.

The gene calls are TRBV30 and TRBJ1-2, with 7 bases identical to TRBD1. CDR1 and CDR2 from the germline V gene are GTSNPN and SVGIG (reference sequence). The CDR3 consists of 11 residues. The CDR3 coding sequence is TGTGGCCTGGAGGGGGCGGGCGGCTACACCTTC. Its protein product is CGLEGAGGYTF. The whole variable domain, remainder taken from reference TRBV30 and TRBJ1-2, is SQTIHQWPATLVQPVGSPLSLECTVEGTSNPNLYWYRQAAGRGLQLLFYSVGIGQISSEVPQNLSASRPQDRQFILSSKKLLLSDSGFYLCGLEGAGGYTFGSGTRLTVV.

This chain connects TRBV29-1 to TRBJ2-3; the D is unclear. From germline, CDR1 is SQVTM and CDR2 ANQGSEA. V lost 4 bases to trimming and J lost 4 bases, with 12 bases between them. CDR3 length: 13 residues. The CDR3 sequence is CSVVNFGADTQYF. As DNA, the CDR3 is TGCAGCGTTGTCAATTTTGGTGCAGATACGCAGTATTTT.

The chain carries TRBV30 and TRBJ1-4; D perhaps matches TRBD1 (5 bases). The CDR3 sequence is 13 residues long. Trimming took off 0 bases at V and 10 bases at J, with 12 bases between the two ends. Germline values: CDR1 GTSNPN, CDR2 SVGIG (reference sequence). CDR3 sequence: CAWSVLGDGKLFF. The CDR3 region has the DNA TGTGCCTGGAGTGTACTGGGGGACGGAAAACTGTTTTTT.

In this sample, this clone turned up once. The J gene is TRBJ1-1, the V gene TRBV6-5; D remains unclear. Trimming took off 0 bases at V and 4 bases at J, with 3 bases between the two ends. Germline CDR1 reads MNHEY; CDR2 reads SVGAGI. CDR3 length equals 12 residues. DNA of the CDR3: TGTGCCAGCAGTTACTCGTCCACTGAAGCTTTCTTT. Translation gives CASSYSSTEAFF.

The V gene is TRBV7-2, the J gene TRBJ2-7; tentatively, D is TRBD1 (5 bases). The germline V gene has CDR1 SGHTA and CDR2 FQGNSA. The germline V and J ends were trimmed by 3 bases and 2 bases, with 11 bases remaining between them. CDR3 length: 14 amino acids. The CDR3 coding sequence is TGTGCCAGCAGCTTTTCCGCGGACACCTACGAGCAGTACTTC. Encoded protein: CASSFSADTYEQYF.

The gene calls are TRBV30 and TRBJ1-5; D is unclear. This CDR3 has 12 amino acids. CDR1 is GTSNPN, CDR2 SVGIG, per germline (reference sequence). V lost 6 bases and J 4 bases, leaving 10 bases between the germline ends. CDR3 residues: CACGGNNQPQHF. In nucleotides, the CDR3 is TGTGCCTGTGGCGGTAATAATCAGCCCCAGCATTTT.

The J gene is TRBJ2-7, the V gene TRBV6-5; D assignment may be TRBD1 or TRBD2 (5 bases each). V lost 10 bases and J 2 bases, leaving 12 bases between the germline ends. The CDR3 totals 12 residues. Germline V gene lookup returns CDR1 MNHEY and CDR2 SVGAGI. The CDR3 is CATLGETYEQYF. The CDR3 bases are TGTGCCACGCTGGGGGAAACCTACGAGCAGTACTTC.

The rearrangement joins TRBV7-6 to TRBJ2-7, with TRBD1 matching over 11 bases. Per germline, CDR1 SGHVS and CDR2 FNYEAQ. The CDR3 loop spans 14 amino acids. Trimming cost V 3 bases and J 2 bases; bases outside gene matches: 0. CDR3 protein: CASSLGQGAYEQYF. The CDR3 DNA is TGTGCCAGCAGCTTGGGACAGGGGGCCTACGAGCAGTACTTC.

The V gene is TRBV9, the J gene TRBJ1-2; D perhaps matches TRBD1 (6 bases). The CDR3 is 15 amino acids. Trimming left V 0 bases short and J 0 bases short, with 9 bases between. Germline loops: CDR1 SGDLS, CDR2 YYNGEE. The CDR3 protein is CASSVDGGPNYGYTF. The CDR3 nucleotides read TGTGCCAGCAGCGTAGATGGGGGGCCTAACTATGGCTACACCTTC.

This clone has a handful of counts. V gene TRBV29-1 combines with J gene TRBJ2-7; weak D call: TRBD2 (5 bases). This CDR3 is built from 11 residues. Germline V gives CDR1 SQVTM, CDR2 ANQGSEA. With 7 bases removed from V and 3 bases from J, the gap between germline ends came to 10 bases. CDR3 sequence: CSGGADYEQYF. The CDR3, as DNA: TGCAGCGGGGGAGCGGACTACGAGCAGTACTTC.

The CDR3 DNA reads as TGTGCCTGGGGGAGACTGAGCACAGATACGCAGTATTTT. Its translation is CAWGRLSTDTQYF. V usage is TRBV30 and J usage is TRBJ2-3; a possible D gene is TRBD2 (5 bases). This CDR3 comprises 13 residues. Deletions cut 5 bases from V and 0 bases from J, with 9 bases between. From germline, CDR1 is GTSNPN and CDR2 SVGIG (reference sequence).

This clone was seen a handful of times. The rearrangement joins TRBV28 to TRBJ1-5; D is unclear. This CDR3 comprises 12 residues. V shed 7 bases and J shed 9 bases, with 13 bases lying between them. Germline CDR1 is MDHEN and CDR2 is SYDVKM. The CDR3 bases are TGTGCCAGCACACTACCGAGAGGGCCCCAGCATTTT. Protein product: CASTLPRGPQHF.

V is TRBV5-1 and J is TRBJ1-1, with D possibly matching TRBD1 (5 bases). The germline gives CDR1 SGHRS, CDR2 YFSETQ. V lost 4 bases, J lost 1 base, and 11 bases lay in between. The CDR3 extends over 14 amino acids. CDR3 in amino acids: CASSAGGPNTEAFF. For the CDR3, the DNA is TGCGCCAGCAGCGCCGGGGGACCGAACACTGAAGCTTTCTTT.

The V call is TRBV25-1, the J call TRBJ2-7; D uncertain. The CDR3 sequence is 13 residues long. CDR1 and CDR2 from the germline V gene are MGHDK and SYGVNS. The V gene lost 2 bases and the J gene lost 2 bases, with 7 bases spanning the gap. The CDR3 coding sequence is TGTGCCAGCAGTGAAGGAGTGACCTACGAGCAGTACTTC. Translated: CASSEGVTYEQYF.

The rearrangement links TRBV30 to TRBJ1-1; TRBD1 matches 8 bases. The J segment lost 4 bases and the V segment lost 0 bases, leaving 4 bases of the junction unmatched. The CDR3 runs 14 residues. Per germline, CDR1 GTSNPN and CDR2 SVGIG (reference sequence). In DNA form, the CDR3 reads TGTGCCTGGAGTGTAAGGACAGGGTCCACTGAAGCTTTCTTT. This codes for CAWSVRTGSTEAFF.

This clone has a handful of counts. The chain uses TRBV27 and TRBJ2-7, with 10 nucleotides matching TRBD1. The CDR3 covers 16 residues. Losses at the gene ends were 6 bases for V and 5 bases for J; bases not matched to a gene: 13. The V gene's germline CDR1 is MNHEY and CDR2 SMNVEV (reference sequence). CDR3 DNA sequence: TGTGCCAGCAGCTACGCCCGGGACAGGGGAAGCGACGAGCAGTACTTC. It translates to CASSYARDRGSDEQYF.